This T cell receptor beta chain originates from a study of cytomegalovirus exposure and HLA in healthy donors. Germline loops: CDR1 SGHNT, CDR2 YYREEE (reference sequence). The CDR3 loop spans 14 amino acids. Trimming cost V 0 bases and J 4 bases, with 7 bases left between them. Researchers ran the PCR with 60 Vbeta and 13 Jbeta primers. TCRdb's table, derived via immunoSEQ multiplex PCR, lists solely in-frame clones and lacks some. The sample consists of 150,000 to 200,000 clones, around 90% of them appearing once. The sample was PBMCs. The chain employs TRBV5-4 and TRBJ1-4; D not certain. This sequence was found in a woman between 18 and 30 years old in good health and CMV-seronegative. CDR3 nucleotide sequence: TGTGCCAGCAGCTTGGCCGGTCATAATGAAAAACTGTTTTTT. Its protein is CASSLAGHNEKLFF.